Below, 7 T cell receptor beta chains from the same sample are listed, as sequenced in a study of human T cells and chemical hapten exposure. Time point meaning: pre-sensitization, week 0. Treatment in this sample: therapeutic diphenylcyclopropenone sensitization with weekly scalp DPC. TCRdb re-called the RACE reads through MiXCR, storing one row per CDR3 protein. The data show about 42,000 distinct CDR3 sequences, approximately 13% seen once. Material: whole blood, obtained in connection with sensitization to the hapten diphenylcyclopropenone (DPC). These receptors originate from a woman in her thirties with alopecia areata. Some clones in this sample may be carry-over from other donors' samples.

This clonotype was seen only a few times. The chain combines TRBV27 with TRBJ1-6; D unresolved. The V end lost 3 bases, the J end lost 7 bases, and 13 bases lay between the germline ends. CDR1 and CDR2 from the germline V gene are MNHEY and SMNVEV (reference sequence). The CDR3 length is 15 residues. CDR3 loop: CASSFRSAENSPLHF. DNA of the CDR3: TGTGCCAGCAGTTTTAGGTCGGCGGAGAATTCACCCCTCCACTTT.

This clonotype was detected ten times or more. The rearrangement uses TRBV7-9 and TRBJ2-1; TRBD2 is a possible D gene (6 bases). This CDR3 is built from 15 residues. Germline-derived CDR1 and CDR2 are SEHNR and FQNEAQ (reference sequence). Trimming left V 4 bases short and J 0 bases short, with 10 bases between. CDR3 DNA sequence: TGTGCCAGCAGCTCGCTAGCGCCCTCCTACAATGAGCAGTTCTTC. Amino acid sequence: CASSSLAPSYNEQFF.

This clonotype was counted ten times or more. CDR3 nucleotides: TGTGCCAGTTGGACAGGGAACACTGAAGCTTTCTTT. It yields the protein CASWTGNTEAFF. The chain joins TRBV19 to TRBJ1-1; TRBD1 aligns across 7 bases. The CDR3 covers 12 residues. Germline lookup yields CDR1 LNHDA and CDR2 SQIVND (reference sequence). Trimming at V came to 8 bases and at J to 1 base, leaving 1 base not matched to a gene. The variable domain in full, with the rest retrieved from reference TRBV19 and TRBJ1-1, is DGGITQSPKYLFRKEGQNVTLSCEQNLNHDAMYWYRQDPGQGLRLIYYSQIVNDFQKGDIAEGYSVSREKKESFPLTVTSAQKNPTAFYLCASWTGNTEAFFGQGTRLTVV.

The chain is built from TRBV14 and TRBJ1-2; D remains ambiguous. The CDR3 extends over 14 amino acids. V lost 4 bases and J 2 bases, leaving 11 bases between the germline ends. The germline CDR1 and CDR2 sequences are SGHDN and FVKESK. CDR3 amino acids: CASSPGTANYGYTF. DNA of the CDR3: TGTGCCAGCAGCCCAGGCACGGCAAACTATGGCTACACCTTC.

Regarding this clonotype: Just one base apart from a much larger clone, this may be a read error. The rearrangement uses TRBV11-2 and TRBJ2-7; 7 nucleotides agree with TRBD1. The CDR3 sequence is 12 residues long. CDR1 is SGHAT, CDR2 FQNNGV, per germline. The chain's CDR3 is CASRTGNYEQCF. The CDR3 DNA reads TGTGCCAGCAGGACAGGGAACTACGAGCAGTGCTTC.

The chain recombines TRBV18 with TRBJ2-7; TRBD1 agrees at 9 bases. CDR3 length: 14 amino acids. The V gene's germline CDR1 is KGHSH and CDR2 LQKENI. V lost 4 bases, J lost 7 bases, and 8 bases stayed unmatched. CDR3 protein: CASSQAGTGYEQYF. For the CDR3, the DNA is TGTGCCAGCTCACAAGCCGGGACAGGGTATGAGCAGTACTTC.

The rearrangement uses TRBV6-2 or TRBV6-3 and TRBJ2-7; D is tentatively TRBD1 or TRBD2 (5 bases each). The V and J ends lost 4 bases and 3 bases respectively, with 16 bases between them. In germline, CDR1 is MNHEY, CDR2 SVGEGT. The CDR3 consists of 15 residues. The DNA for the CDR3 is TGTGCCAGCAGTTCGCCGACCGGGACGAGCTACGAGCAGTACTTC. Protein product: CASSSPTGTSYEQYF.